This T cell receptor beta chain was identified in a study of T cell responses to AZD1222 COVID-19 vaccine. A note on this clone: Its antigen is unknown.

Study outcomes and limitations: Every sample of the repertoires postdated the peak T cell response.

Assay used: immunoSEQ multiplex PCR; TCRdb lists only in-frame clones, some missing. Among roughly 100,000 clones listed, approximately 89% were seen once. CDR3 length: 13 residues. V shed 3 bases and J shed 0 bases, with 4 bases lying between them. Looked up from germline, CDR1 is KGHSH and CDR2 is LQKENI. The TCR originated in an adult who received the MenACWY meningococcal vaccine as a control. Sequencing used peripheral blood, obtained 28 days after the second dose of the MenACWY control vaccine. The chain recombines TRBV18 with TRBJ2-3; unclear D gene. CDR3 coding DNA: TGTGCCAGCTCACCTACTAGCACAGATACGCAGTATTTT. Protein sequence: CASSPTSTDTQYF.